This TCR beta chain derives from a study of blood T cells in healthy people across ages. Study details: When template switching was applied, about one barcoded beta molecule was captured per two T cells. Study-wide points: As age increased, TCR beta diversity per million T cells fell in a roughly linear fashion.

The CDR3 consists of 15 residues. CDR1 and CDR2 from the germline V gene are ENHRY and SYGVKD. Trimming stripped 6 bases from V and 0 bases from J, with 15 bases between. As for this clonotype: Its specificity is unknown.

Sample-barcoded 5' priming and a J-beta primer mix drove a second PCR of roughly 6 to 12 cycles. In TCRdb, the 5' RACE reads were re-called with MiXCR into one record per CDR3 protein. The table lists about 1.6 million distinct CDR3 sequences, 30% to 40% of them singletons. This clonotype originated in a woman aged 25 to 39 in good health. The chain joins TRBV10-3 to TRBJ2-7, with a weak D call TRBD1 (5 bases). The sample consisted of blood. The CDR3 DNA sequence: TGTGCCATCAGCCTAGACAGCGACAGCTCCTACGAGCAGTACTTC. Translation gives CAISLDSDSSYEQYF.